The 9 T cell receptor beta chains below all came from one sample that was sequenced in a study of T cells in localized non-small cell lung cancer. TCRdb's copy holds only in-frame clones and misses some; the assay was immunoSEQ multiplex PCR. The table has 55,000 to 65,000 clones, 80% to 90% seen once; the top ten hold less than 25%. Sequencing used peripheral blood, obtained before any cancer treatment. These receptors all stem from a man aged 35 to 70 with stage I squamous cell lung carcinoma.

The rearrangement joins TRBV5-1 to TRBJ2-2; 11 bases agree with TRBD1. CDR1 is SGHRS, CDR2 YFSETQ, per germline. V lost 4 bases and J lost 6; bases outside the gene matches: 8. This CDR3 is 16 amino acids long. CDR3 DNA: TGCGCCAGCAGCCCGCAGGGACAGGGGGGATCCGGGGAGCTGTTTTTT. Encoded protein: CASSPQGQGGSGELFF.

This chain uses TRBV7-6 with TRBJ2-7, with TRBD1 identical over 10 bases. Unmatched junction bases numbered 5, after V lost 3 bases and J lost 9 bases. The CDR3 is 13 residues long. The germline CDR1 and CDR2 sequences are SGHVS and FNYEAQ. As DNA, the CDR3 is TGTGCCAGCAGCTTGGGGGACAGGGGCGGGCAGTACTTC. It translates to CASSLGDRGGQYF.

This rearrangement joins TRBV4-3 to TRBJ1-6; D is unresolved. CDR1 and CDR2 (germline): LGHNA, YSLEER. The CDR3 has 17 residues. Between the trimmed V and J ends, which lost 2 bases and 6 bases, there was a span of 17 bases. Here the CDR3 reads CASSQSGSAWGNSPLHF. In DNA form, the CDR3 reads TGCGCCAGCAGCCAATCTGGTTCGGCTTGGGGTAATTCACCCCTCCACTTT.

The CDR3: CASSFGQVNEQFF. The CDR3 nucleotides are TGTGCCAGCAGTTTCGGCCAGGTCAATGAGCAGTTCTTC. The chain combines TRBV27 with TRBJ2-1; D gene unclear. Germline V lookup: CDR1 MNHEY, CDR2 SMNVEV (reference sequence). Trimming shortened V by 3 bases and J by 6 bases, and 9 bases separated the two germline ends. The CDR3 spans 13 residues.

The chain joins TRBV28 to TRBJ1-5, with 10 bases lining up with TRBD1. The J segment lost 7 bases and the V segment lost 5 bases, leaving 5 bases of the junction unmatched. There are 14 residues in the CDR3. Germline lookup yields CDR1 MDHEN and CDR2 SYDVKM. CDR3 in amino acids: CASSPGTGEQPQHF. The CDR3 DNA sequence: TGTGCCAGCAGTCCTGGGACAGGGGAACAGCCCCAGCATTTT. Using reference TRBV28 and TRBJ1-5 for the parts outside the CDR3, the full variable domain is DVKVTQSSRYLVKRTGEKVFLECVQDMDHENMFWYRQDPGLGLRLIYFSYDVKMKEKGDIPEGYSVSREKKERFSLILESASTNQTSMYLCASSPGTGEQPQHFGDGTRLSIL.

The CDR3 DNA follows: TGCGCCAGCAGCCAGCGGCCGGGAGAGGCCCCAGATACGCAGTATTTT. It codes for CASSQRPGEAPDTQYF. The V call is TRBV4-1, the J call TRBJ2-3; tentative D call: TRBD2 (6 bases). CDR3 length: 16 residues. CDR1 is MGHRA and CDR2 is YSYEKL in the germline V gene. V was cut by 3 bases and J by 4 bases, with 17 bases left in between.

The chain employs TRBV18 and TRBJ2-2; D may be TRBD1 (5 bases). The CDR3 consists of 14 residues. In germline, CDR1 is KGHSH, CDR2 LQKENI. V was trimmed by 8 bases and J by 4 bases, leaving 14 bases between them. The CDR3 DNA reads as TGTGCCAGCCTCGAGCAGGGCATCACCGGGGAGCTGTTTTTT. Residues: CASLEQGITGELFF.

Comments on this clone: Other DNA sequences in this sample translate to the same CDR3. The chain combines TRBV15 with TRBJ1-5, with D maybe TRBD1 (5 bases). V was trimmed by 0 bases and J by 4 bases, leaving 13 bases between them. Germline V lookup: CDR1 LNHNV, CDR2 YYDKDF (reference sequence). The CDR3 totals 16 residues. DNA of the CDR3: TGTGCCACCAGCAGAGATGTTGGGGCAGGAAATCAGCCCCAGCATTTT. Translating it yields CATSRDVGAGNQPQHF.

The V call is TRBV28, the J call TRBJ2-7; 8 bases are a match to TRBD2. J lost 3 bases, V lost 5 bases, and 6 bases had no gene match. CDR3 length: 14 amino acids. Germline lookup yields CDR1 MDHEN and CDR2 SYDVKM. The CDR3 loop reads CASSNSGKRYEQYF. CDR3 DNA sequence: TGTGCCAGCAGTAATAGCGGGAAGCGCTACGAGCAGTACTTC.